This paragraph reports one T cell receptor (beta chain). With V trimmed by 5 bases and J by 2 bases, 9 bases remained unmatched. The CDR3 contains 15 residues. Germline values: CDR1 MDHEN, CDR2 SYDVKM. Assay used: immunoSEQ multiplex PCR; TCRdb lists only in-frame clones, some missing. The sample has 60,000 to 65,000 clones, around 86% seen once. Lymphocytes from graft epithelium and lamina propria were isolated. This entry comes from a study of graft-versus-host responses after intestinal transplantation. The sequence came from a human patient who received an intestinal transplant, so some T cells may come from the graft donor. The chain employs TRBV28 and TRBJ2-7; 7 bases fit TRBD1. The material was ileum tissue, obtained 350 to 400 days after transplant. CDR3 region: CASSPAGGPAYEQYF. The DNA for the CDR3 is TGTGCCAGCAGTCCAGCAGGGGGACCTGCCTACGAGCAGTACTTC.